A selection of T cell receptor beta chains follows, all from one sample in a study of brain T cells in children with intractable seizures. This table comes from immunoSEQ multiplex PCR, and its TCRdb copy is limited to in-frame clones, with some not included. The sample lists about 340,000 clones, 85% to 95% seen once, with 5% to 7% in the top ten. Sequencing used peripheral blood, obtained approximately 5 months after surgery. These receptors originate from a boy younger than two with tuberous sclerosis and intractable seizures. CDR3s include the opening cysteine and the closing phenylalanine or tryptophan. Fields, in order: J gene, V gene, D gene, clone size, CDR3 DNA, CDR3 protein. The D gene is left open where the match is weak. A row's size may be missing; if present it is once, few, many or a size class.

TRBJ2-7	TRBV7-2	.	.	TGTGCCAGCAGCTTAGCCCCATTCGATCGCTACGAGCAGTACTTC	CASSLAPFDRYEQYF
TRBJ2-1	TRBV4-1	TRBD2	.	TGCGCCAGCAGCCAAACTAGCGGGGGTAACAATGAGCAGTTCTTC	CASSQTSGGNNEQFF
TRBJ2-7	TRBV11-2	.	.	TGTGCCAGCAGCCCCGTTAGGAGCTCAGCCTACGAGCAGTACTTC	CASSPVRSSAYEQYF
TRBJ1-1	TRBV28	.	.	TGTGCCAGCAGCATCCCCCGGGGGGCAGAAGCTTTCTTT	CASSIPRGAEAFF
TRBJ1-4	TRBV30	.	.	TGTGCCTTGGGACTGCTCGATGAAAAACTGTTTTTT	CALGLLDEKLFF
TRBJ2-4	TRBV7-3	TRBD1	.	TGTGCCAGCAGCCCGGGGACAGGGATGAGGAACATTCAGTACTTC	CASSPGTGMRNIQYF
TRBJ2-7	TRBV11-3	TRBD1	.	TGTGCCAGCAGCCAATCACAGGGGGCTCTCTACGAGCAGTACTTC	CASSQSQGALYEQYF
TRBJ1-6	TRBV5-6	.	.	TGTGCCAGCAGCTTAAGGACGGAGGGTGTTGTTATGAATTCACCCCTCCACTTT	CASSLRTEGVVMNSPLHF
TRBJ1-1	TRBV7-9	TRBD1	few	TGTGCCAGCAACCTAACAGGGGGGACCACTGAAGCTTTCTTT	CASNLTGGTTEAFF
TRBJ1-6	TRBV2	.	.	TGTGCCAACAGGAATTCACCCCTCCACTTT	CANRNSPLHF
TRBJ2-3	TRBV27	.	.	TGTGCCAGCAGATACTCGCAGGGAACAGATACGCAGTATTTT	CASRYSQGTDTQYF
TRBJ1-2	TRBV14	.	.	TGTGCCAGCAGCCAAACAGCTAACTATGGCTACACCTTC	CASSQTANYGYTF
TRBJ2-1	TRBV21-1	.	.	TGTGCCAGCAGCAACAACAGCACCCCGGGCCCCTACAATGAGCAGTTCTTC	CASSNNSTPGPYNEQFF
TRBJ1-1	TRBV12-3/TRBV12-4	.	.	TGTGCCAGCAGTTTAAGGGCAAACACTGAAGCTTTCTTT	CASSLRANTEAFF
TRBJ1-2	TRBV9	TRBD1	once	TGTGCCAGCAGCGTAGCTATTGATATCGGGCTGGGACAGTACACCTTC	CASSVAIDIGLGQYTF
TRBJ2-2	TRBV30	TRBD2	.	TGTGCCTGGGGGACTAGCGGGGGGATGAACACCGGGGAGCTGTTTTTT	CAWGTSGGMNTGELFF
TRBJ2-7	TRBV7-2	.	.	TGTGCCAGCAGCTTACTACCCCGGGGAGAGCAGTACTTC	CASSLLPRGEQYF
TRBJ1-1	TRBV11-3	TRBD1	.	TGTGCCAGCAGCGAACGACAGGGGCGGAACACTGAAGCTTTCTTT	CASSERQGRNTEAFF
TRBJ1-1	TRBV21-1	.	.	TGTGCCAGCACCAGCCGGAGGGGATACACTGAAGCTTTCTTT	CASTSRRGYTEAFF
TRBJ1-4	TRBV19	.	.	TGTGCCAGTAGTATAGATCGTCAGTCAACTAATGAAAAACTGTTTTTT	CASSIDRQSTNEKLFF
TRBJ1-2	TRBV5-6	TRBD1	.	TGTGCCAGCAGCTTGTTTGGACAGGTCTCCTACACCTTC	CASSLFGQVSYTF
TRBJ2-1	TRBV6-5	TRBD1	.	TGTGCCAGCAGTACCACGGGACAGGGAAATGAGCAGTTCTTC	CASSTTGQGNEQFF
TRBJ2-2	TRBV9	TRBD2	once	TGTGCCAGCGCTAGCGGGGGGGCCTCCGGGGAGCTGTTTTTT	CASASGGASGELFF
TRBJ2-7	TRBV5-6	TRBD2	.	TGTGCCAGCAGCCCCGCCGCGGTCGGCGGGAGCATCACCTACGAGCAGTACTTC	CASSPAAVGGSITYEQYF
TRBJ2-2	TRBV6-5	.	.	TGTGCCAGCAGATGGATTGTGAACACCGGGGAGCTGTTTTTT	CASRWIVNTGELFF
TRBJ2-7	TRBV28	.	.	TGTGCCAGCAGTGCCCAGTGGGAGCAGTACTTC	CASSAQWEQYF
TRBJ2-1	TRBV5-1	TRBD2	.	TGCGCCAGCAGGGCCCTACTAGCGGGAGAGGCGGGTAGCCCCTACAATGAGCAGTTCTTC	CASRALLAGEAGSPYNEQFF
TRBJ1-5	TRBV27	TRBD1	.	TGTGCCAGCAGGGACAGGGAAGCTAATCAGCCCCAGCATTTT	CASRDREANQPQHF
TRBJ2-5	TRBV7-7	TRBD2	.	TGTGCTAGCAGCTTAGACAGCGGGGGGAAAGAGACCCAGTACTTC	CASSLDSGGKETQYF
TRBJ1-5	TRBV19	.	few	TGTGCCAGTCTCCTCCGCGGAGCAAGTCAGCCCCAGCATTTT	CASLLRGASQPQHF
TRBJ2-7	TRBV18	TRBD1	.	TGTGCCAGCTCTGGACAGGGAACCTACGAGCAGTACTTC	CASSGQGTYEQYF
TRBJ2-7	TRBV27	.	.	TGTGCCAGCAGTTTCTCCGGACAATACGAGCAGTACTTC	CASSFSGQYEQYF
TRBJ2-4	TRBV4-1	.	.	TGCGCCAGCAGCTCCCTGGGGATAGCCAAAAACATTCAGTACTTC	CASSSLGIAKNIQYF
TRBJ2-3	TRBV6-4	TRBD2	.	TGTGCCAGCAGTACTAGCGGGGGGAACGCAGATACGCAGTATTTT	CASSTSGGNADTQYF
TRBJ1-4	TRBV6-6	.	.	TGTGCCACCTCCACGGGGGGTTCGGAGGAAAAACTGTTTTTT	CATSTGGSEEKLFF
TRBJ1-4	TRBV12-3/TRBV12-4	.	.	TGTGCCAGCAGTACCGAGGGGAGAAAACTGTTTTTT	CASSTEGRKLFF
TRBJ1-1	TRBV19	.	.	TGTGCCAGTAGTAGAACTGGGACGGCAGGGACTGAAGCTTTCTTT	CASSRTGTAGTEAFF
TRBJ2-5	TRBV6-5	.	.	TGTGCCAGCAGTCGAAGTAGCGGCCCCCAAGAGACCCAGTACTTC	CASSRSSGPQETQYF
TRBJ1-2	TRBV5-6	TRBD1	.	TGTGCCAGCAGCCGGGGGACAGCTAACTATGGCTACACCTTC	CASSRGTANYGYTF
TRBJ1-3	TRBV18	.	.	TGTGCCAGCTCACCACTGTCCGCGACAGCGGGCCTAAACACCATATATTTT	CASSPLSATAGLNTIYF
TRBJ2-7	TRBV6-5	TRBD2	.	TGTGCCAGCAGTCCATTAGCGGGGGGGGAGGACGAGCAGTACTTC	CASSPLAGGEDEQYF
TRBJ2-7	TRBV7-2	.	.	TGTGCCAGCAGCCCAGAGACTATATCCTACGAGCAGTACTTC	CASSPETISYEQYF
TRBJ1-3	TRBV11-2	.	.	TGTGCCAGCACAACCGACGAAAACACCATATATTTT	CASTTDENTIYF
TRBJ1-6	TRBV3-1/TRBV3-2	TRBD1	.	TGTGCCAGCAGCCAGGGACAGGGGGCAGTGGGGACACCCCTCCACTTT	CASSQGQGAVGTPLHF
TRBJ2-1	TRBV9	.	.	TGTGCCAGCAGCCGCGCTGGGTCCTACAATGAGCAGTTCTTC	CASSRAGSYNEQFF
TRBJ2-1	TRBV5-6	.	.	TGTGCCAGCAGCTGGGGCCCGGGAGACAATGAGCAGTTCTTC	CASSWGPGDNEQFF
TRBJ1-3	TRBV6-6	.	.	TGTGCCAGCAGTCCTTCGACAGGCCAAGGGAATGGAAACACCATATATTTT	CASSPSTGQGNGNTIYF